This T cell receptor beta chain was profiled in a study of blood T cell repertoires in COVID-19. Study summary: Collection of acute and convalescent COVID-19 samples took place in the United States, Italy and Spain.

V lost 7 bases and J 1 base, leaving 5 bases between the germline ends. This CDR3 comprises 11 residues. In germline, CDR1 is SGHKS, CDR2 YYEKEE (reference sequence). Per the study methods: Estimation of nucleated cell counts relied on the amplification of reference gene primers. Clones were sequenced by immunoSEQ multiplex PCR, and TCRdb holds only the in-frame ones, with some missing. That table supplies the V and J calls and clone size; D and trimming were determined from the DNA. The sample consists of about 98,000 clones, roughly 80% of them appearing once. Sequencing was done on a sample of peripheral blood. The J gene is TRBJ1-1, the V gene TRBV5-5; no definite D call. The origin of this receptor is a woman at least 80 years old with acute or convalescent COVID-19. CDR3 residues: CASSKNTEAFF. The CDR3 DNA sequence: TGTGCCAGCTCAAAGAACACTGAAGCTTTCTTT.